Given below is one T cell receptor beta chain in context. This entry comes from a study of blood T cell repertoires in COVID-19. About the study: Italy, Spain and the United States were the sources of the convalescent and acute COVID-19 samples. PBMCs, B-cell-depleted T cells, or T cells were the source of the cDNA or gDNA that made up the material.

Assay: immunoSEQ multiplex PCR; the TCRdb copy retains only in-frame clones and omits some. Seen here are fewer than 350,000 clones, roughly 90% observed once, and the top ten hold approximately 1.5%. CDR3 size: 14 residues. Germline loops: CDR1 MGHDK, CDR2 SYGVNS. Trimming pared 4 bases from V and 1 base from J, leaving 10 bases between. Material for sequencing was PBMCs or T cells enriched from blood (not recorded which). The chain is built from TRBV25-1 and TRBJ1-1, with D possibly being TRBD1 (5 bases). The clonotype comes from a young woman with acute COVID-19. The CDR3 is CASSGTTGNTEAFF. The CDR3 coding sequence is TGTGCCAGCAGTGGGACAACAGGGAACACTGAAGCTTTCTTT.